The 3 T cell receptor beta chains reported below all come from one sample, sequenced in a study of T cell repertoires in cytomegalovirus infection. TCRdb re-analysed the reads in MiXCR, keeping a single row per CDR3 protein. The top ten clones hold under 25% of a sample with approximately 270,000 distinct CDR3 sequences, roughly 21% of them seen once. For these TCRs, the target antigens are not known. This specimen consisted of cultured PBMCs, obtained from culture after CMV antigen stimulation. The receptors were gathered from a human donor in good health (CMV status not recorded). Some clones in this sample may be carry-over from other donors' samples.

The table lists this clonotype with many counts. CDR3 residues: CASSLPPAGASYNEQFF. As DNA, the CDR3 is TGTGCCAGCAGCTTACCGCCAGCGGGAGCTTCCTACAATGAGCAGTTCTTC. This sequence joins TRBV11-2 and TRBJ2-1, with TRBD2 identical over 8 bases. CDR3 size: 17 residues. Trimming removed 2 bases from V and 1 base from J; junction bases left unmatched: 7. CDR1 is SGHAT, CDR2 FQNNGV, per germline.

The table lists this clonotype with many counts. This rearrangement joins TRBV6-2 or TRBV6-3 to TRBJ2-7; D gene uncertain. The CDR3 contains 11 residues. V gave up 2 bases and J gave up 2 bases, with 1 base separating them. Germline V gives CDR1 MNHEY, CDR2 SVGEGT. The CDR3 protein is CASSYPYEQYF. For the CDR3, the DNA is TGTGCCAGCAGTTACCCCTACGAGCAGTACTTC.

The genes are TRBV5-6 and TRBJ1-1; D is ambiguous. The CDR3 extends over 15 amino acids. CDR1 is SGHDT, CDR2 YYEEEE, per germline. V was trimmed by 1 base and J by 0 bases, leaving 10 bases between them. The CDR3 nucleotides are TGTGCCAGCAGCTTGTTAACAACACTGAACACTGAAGCTTTCTTT. This codes for CASSLLTTLNTEAFF.